This TCR beta chain was recovered during a study of T cells in Graves' hyperthyroidism and ophthalmopathy. Study-wide results and caveats: From stable hyperthyroidism, ophthalmopathy was set apart by a 13 V-J model.

As for this clonotype: Its specificity is not known.

Germline V CDR1 and CDR2: SGHRS, YFSETQ. There are 14 residues in the CDR3. The V and J ends lost 0 bases and 5 bases, in that order; junction bases with no gene match: 4. Amplified TCR beta CDR3 regions came from RNA transcripts. An initial round of RT-PCR targeting the TCR CDR3 relied on the HTBI primer set. TCRdb independently ran MiXCR on the multiplex PCR reads; one entry per CDR3 protein. This sample has 340,000 or so distinct CDR3 sequences, with over 15% found just once. The chain has TRBV5-1 and TRBJ1-1, with TRBD1 matching 7 bases. The sequenced sample consisted of blood. This receptor was taken from a woman aged 45-60 years with Graves' hyperthyroidism. CDR3 residues: CASSLVRGQTEAFF. In DNA, the CDR3 is TGCGCCAGCAGCTTGGTGAGGGGGCAGACTGAAGCTTTCTTT.